Here is one T cell receptor (beta chain) with its context. This clone was picked up a small number of times. Its cognate antigen has yet to be identified. Per-nucleotide qualities are absent, and no much larger clonotype sits a single base away. The junction shows trimming of 5 bases on V and 6 bases on J, plus 14 bases between the germline ends. CDR3 length: 13 amino acids, cysteine to phenylalanine. Only the CDR3 portion is preserved as DNA: 39 bases, with reading frame beginning at the first base. The germline V gene provides CDR1 MNHNS and CDR2 SASEGT. Healthy control blood was obtained either as purchased buffy coats or from healthy volunteers. Healthy control blood was processed by Ficoll density gradient to PBMCs and cryopreserved; patient PBMCs were collected before and after transplant. The data stem from a study of Tregs in tolerant kidney transplant recipients (dated by TCRdb to the late 2010s). Turning to the overall study: Additional Treg samples were obtained by sorting recipient CD4+CD25+CD127- cells from an approximately three-day mixed lymphocyte reaction with belatacept, in some cases after a subsequent approximately five-day donor restimulation. Antibodies distinguished recipient from donor cells when sorting primary belatacept mixed lymphocyte reaction cultures. TCRbeta sequencing was used in the study to identify donor-specific regulatory T cells before combined kidney and bone marrow transplantation, and the identified cells were then tracked after transplant. In 3 healthy controls, several methods of expanding Tregs specific for an allogeneic donor were compared by TCRbeta repertoire sequencing.

Summary of the overall study and its limitations: Although technical replication error seemed to be minimal, the question of biological reproducibility was not addressed directly. Expanding Tregs with activated donor B cells appeared to identify the most biologically relevant and donor-specific TCRbeta repertoire. The study was constrained by small patient numbers, and validation of the findings is required in larger populations and under other immunosuppression protocols.

Genomic DNA was extracted from sorted cells with the QIAGEN DNeasy Blood and Tissue Kit for TCRbeta CDR3 sequencing. Through immunoSEQ, high-throughput TCRbeta CDR3 sequencing was done commercially, including PCR amplification with internal controls and bias correction. Processing in the source paper ran as follows. Unique productive TCRbeta sequences were defined by CDR3 nucleotide sequence where primers matched, otherwise by CDR3 amino acid sequence with Vbeta and Jbeta genes. Donor-reactive sequences were defined as at least 5-fold expanded in CFSE-low cells versus unstimulated cells, with frequency of at least 0.01% in CFSE-low cells. Jensen-Shannon divergence, calculated on the top 100 TCRbeta sequences ranked by frequency, was used to quantify repertoire divergence. For any sample with multiple sequencing runs, sorting error was corrected in each run separately before the runs were pooled. TCRdb carries this immuneACCESS record with in-frame sequences only. Its versions omit some clonotypes, under half of them owing to an unresolved V gene in the studies checked, with the rest unexplained. The DNA gave D and trimming, while V, J and clone size come from that table. For this sample there are 15,000 to 20,000 clones; about two thirds appear just once. The ten largest clones capture roughly 3.2% of the sample.

This receptor chain uses TRBV6-1 and TRBJ2-7; no confident D gene assignment can be made. The receptor comes from a human donor in good health. What was sequenced was Tregs from blood cultured with allogeneic cells. The DNA is TGTGCCAGCAGTCGTGCTGGGGATGGCGAGCAGTACTTC. This translates into CASSRAGDGEQYF.